Each of the 23 T cell receptor beta chains below was sequenced from the same sample in a study of blood T cell repertoires in COVID-19. The method was immunoSEQ multiplex PCR; TCRdb's version includes in-frame clones alone and lacks a portion of them. The sample comprises 50,000 to 75,000 clones, around four fifths of which are singletons, and approximately 14% rests with the top ten. The specimen sequenced was peripheral blood. The receptors stem from a man aged 55 to 70 with COVID-19, enrolled during active disease.

The CDR3 region is CACGLAGFDEQYF. CDR3 nucleotide sequence: TGTGCCTGCGGACTAGCGGGATTTGACGAGCAGTACTTC. The V call is TRBV11-2, the J call TRBJ2-7; TRBD2 aligns across 12 bases. The trim removed 11 bases at V and 5 bases at J, leaving 7 bases unmatched. The CDR3 consists of 13 residues. Germline values: CDR1 SGHAT, CDR2 FQNNGV.

The chain links TRBV7-3 to TRBJ2-1, with D maybe TRBD2 (5 bases). V was trimmed by 2 bases and J by 6 bases, leaving 11 bases between them. CDR3 length: 14 residues. CDR1 is SGHTA, CDR2 FQGTGA, per germline. The CDR3 bases are TGTGCCAGCAGCTTAGGAGGAGAGTTCAATGAGCAGTTCTTC. It translates to CASSLGGEFNEQFF.

V usage is TRBV30 and J usage is TRBJ1-3; unclear D gene. The CDR3 loop spans 11 amino acids. Per the germline V gene, CDR1 is GTSNPN and CDR2 is SVGIG (reference sequence). V shed 3 bases and J shed 3 bases, with 3 bases lying between them. CDR3 protein: CAWRYGNTIYF. The CDR3 DNA follows: TGTGCCTGGAGATATGGAAACACCATATATTTT.

The rearrangement joins TRBV11-2 to TRBJ2-3, with 10 bases lining up with TRBD2. CDR1 is SGHAT and CDR2 is FQNNGV in the germline V gene. The CDR3 runs 18 residues. After removal of 1 base from V and 0 bases from J, the junction contained 7 bases not matched to a gene. The CDR3 protein is CASSLGRGSGRSTDTQYF. In DNA, the CDR3 is TGTGCCAGCAGCTTAGGTAGGGGTAGCGGGAGGAGCACAGATACGCAGTATTTT.

J is TRBJ2-2 and V is TRBV6-5, with 10 bases fitting TRBD1. The ends lost 8 bases at V and 6 bases at J; junction bases unmatched: 3. There are 13 residues in the CDR3. In germline, CDR1 is MNHEY, CDR2 SVGAGI. The CDR3, as DNA: TGTGCCAGCGGGACAGGGGTTCCCGGGGAGCTGTTTTTT. Its protein product is CASGTGVPGELFF.

The chain employs TRBV11-3 and TRBJ2-7; 10 bases are a match to TRBD2. Germline V lookup: CDR1 SGHNT, CDR2 YENEEA. V gave up 5 bases and J gave up 4 bases; unmatched junction bases: 5. The CDR3 totals 14 residues. This CDR3 is CASSLPGLAYEQYF. The CDR3 region has the DNA TGTGCCAGCAGCCTCCCGGGACTAGCGTACGAGCAGTACTTC.

The genes are TRBV18 and TRBJ2-7; the D gene is possibly TRBD1 (6 bases). Germline V CDR1 and CDR2: KGHSH, LQKENI. V was trimmed by 3 bases and J by 0 bases, leaving 12 bases between them. The CDR3 has 15 amino acids. The CDR3 DNA reads as TGTGCCAGCTCACCGGTCCAGGGGAGCTCCTACGAGCAGTACTTC. Protein sequence: CASSPVQGSSYEQYF.

This sequence joins TRBV7-9 and TRBJ2-7, with TRBD1 as a possible D gene (6 bases). Per the germline V gene, CDR1 is SEHNR and CDR2 is FQNEAQ (reference sequence). The CDR3 is made up of 14 amino acids. Trimming pared 2 bases from V and 6 bases from J, leaving 14 bases between. CDR3 sequence reads: CASSLLNRVGEQYF. In DNA, the CDR3 is TGTGCCAGCAGCTTATTAAACAGGGTTGGCGAGCAGTACTTC.

This clone was counted once. The rearrangement joins TRBV9 to TRBJ2-5, with 14 bases that match TRBD2. The CDR3 length is 16 residues. CDR1 is SGDLS, CDR2 YYNGEE, per germline. With 4 bases clipped from V and 6 bases from J, the junction kept 8 bases outside the gene matches. In DNA form, the CDR3 reads TGTGCCAGCAGCCCCAGACTAGCGGGAGGGCCCAAGACCCAGTACTTC. This gives the protein CASSPRLAGGPKTQYF. Full variable domain (missing parts from reference TRBV9 and TRBJ2-5): DSGVTQTPKHLITATGQRVTLRCSPRSGDLSVYWYQQSLDQGLQFLIQYYNGEERAKGNILERFSAQQFPDLHSELNLSSLELGDSALYFCASSPRLAGGPKTQYFGPGTRLLVL.

The chain is built from TRBV7-9 and TRBJ1-6; D is ambiguous. The CDR3 sequence is 13 residues long. CDR1 is SEHNR, CDR2 FQNEAQ, per germline (reference sequence). V shed 0 bases and J shed 12 bases, with 9 bases lying between them. The DNA of the CDR3 is TGTGCCAGCAGCTTAGCCAGGCAGGAACCCCTCCACTTT. This sequence encodes CASSLARQEPLHF.

The chain joins TRBV5-1 to TRBJ1-3; 7 bases fit TRBD1. The CDR3 runs 16 residues. V trimming: 1 base; J trimming: 2 bases; junction bases outside the gene matches: 6. CDR1 is SGHRS, CDR2 YFSETQ, per germline. The DNA of the CDR3 is TGCGCCAGCAGCTTGATCCCCGACAGGGCTGGAAACACCATATATTTT. It specifies CASSLIPDRAGNTIYF.

J is TRBJ1-1 and V is TRBV27; TRBD1 is a possible D gene (5 bases). CDR3 length: 15 residues. V dropped 2 bases and J dropped 1 base, with 11 bases sitting between them. Germline CDR1 is MNHEY and CDR2 is SMNVEV (reference sequence). The CDR3 DNA reads TGTGCCAGCAGTTTAAGGCCAGGGCCGAACACTGAAGCTTTCTTT. It codes for CASSLRPGPNTEAFF.

Only one count was recorded for this clone. This rearrangement joins TRBV3-1 (or the pseudogene TRBV3-2) to TRBJ2-2; tentative D call: TRBD1 (5 bases). This CDR3 has 14 amino acids. V lost 0 bases, J lost 5 bases, and 7 bases lay in between. Germline CDR1 reads LGHDT; CDR2 reads YNNKEL (reference sequence). The CDR3 spells CASSQDAGTGELFF. In nucleotides, the CDR3 is TGTGCCAGCAGCCAAGACGCAGGGACCGGGGAGCTGTTTTTT.

The chain carries TRBV2 and TRBJ2-7; 9 nucleotides agree with TRBD1. The trim removed 4 bases at V and 3 bases at J, leaving 7 bases unmatched. The CDR3 covers 15 residues. Looked up from germline, CDR1 is SNHLY and CDR2 is FYNNEI. DNA for the CDR3: TGTGCCAGCAGTGCCCGGACAGGGGAAAGCTACGAGCAGTACTTC. This encodes CASSARTGESYEQYF.

This clone occurred a few times. The rearrangement links TRBV4-1 to TRBJ1-1, with 7 bases identical to TRBD1. Germline lookup yields CDR1 MGHRA and CDR2 YSYEKL. This CDR3 has 16 residues. V trimming: 3 bases; J trimming: 0 bases; junction bases outside the gene matches: 7. CDR3 region: CASSHGGDRVNTEAFF. CDR3 sequence (DNA): TGCGCCAGCAGCCATGGAGGGGACAGAGTGAACACTGAAGCTTTCTTT.

This rearrangement joins TRBV21-1 to TRBJ2-5; TRBD2, as called in the table, went unchecked against the DNA. TRBV21-1 is labeled a pseudogene. CDR3 length: 17 residues. The chain's CDR3 is CASSKNQGLAGAETQYF. In nucleotides, the CDR3 is TGTGCCAGCAGCAAAAATCAGGGGCTAGCGGGAGCAGAGACCCAGTACTTC.

This chain joins TRBV20-1 and TRBJ1-3; D is unclear. V lost 4 bases, J lost 8 bases, and 6 bases lay in between. Per the germline V gene, CDR1 is DFQATT and CDR2 is SNEGSKA (reference sequence). The CDR3 runs to 10 residues. The DNA for the CDR3 is TGCAGTGCTACACGGGACACCATATATTTT. Amino acids: CSATRDTIYF.

A few counts support this clone. The rearrangement uses TRBV13 and TRBJ2-2; D possibly corresponds to TRBD1 (5 bases). Trimming stripped 4 bases from V and 7 bases from J, with 7 bases between. There are 12 residues in the CDR3. The germline V gene encodes CDR1 PRHDT and CDR2 FYEKMQ (reference sequence). This CDR3 reads CASSYDSGELFF. CDR3 coding DNA: TGTGCCAGCAGCTACGACAGCGGGGAGCTGTTTTTT. Full variable domain (remainder filled in from reference TRBV13 and TRBJ2-2): AAGVIQSPRHLIKEKRETATLKCYPIPRHDTVYWYQQGPGQDPQFLISFYEKMQSDKGSIPDRFSAQQFSDYHSELNMSSLELGDSALYFCASSYDSGELFFGEGSRLTVL.

CDR3 DNA: TGCGCCAGCAGCTGGGGGACAGGCTACGAGCAGTACTTC. This codes for CASSWGTGYEQYF. This chain connects TRBV5-1 to TRBJ2-7, with TRBD1 matching 8 bases. Germline CDR1 SGHRS, CDR2 YFSETQ. With V trimmed by 3 bases and J by 3 bases, 2 bases remained unmatched. The CDR3 spans 13 residues.

The chain links TRBV6-5 to TRBJ2-1; D is possibly TRBD1 (6 bases). There are 14 residues in the CDR3. Germline V gene lookup returns CDR1 MNHEY and CDR2 SVGAGI. Trimming left V 7 bases short and J 10 bases short, with 20 bases between. This chain's CDR3 is CASKAGTIPDEQFF. The CDR3 coding sequence is TGTGCCAGCAAAGCCGGGACAATCCCCGACGAGCAGTTCTTC.

The J gene is TRBJ1-6, the V gene TRBV6-5; D perhaps matches TRBD1 (5 bases). CDR3 length: 15 amino acids. Germline CDR1 is MNHEY and CDR2 is SVGAGI. The ends were cut back, 4 bases at V and 8 bases at J, with 15 bases in the middle. The CDR3, as DNA: TGTGCCAGCAGTTCCTCGGTCCAAGGGGATTCACCCCTCCACTTT. Amino acid sequence: CASSSSVQGDSPLHF.

This sequence joins TRBV5-5 and TRBJ1-2; perhaps TRBD1 as D (6 bases). The CDR3 covers 13 residues. The V end was cut by 4 bases, the J end by 6 bases, with 13 bases between. Germline V gene data show CDR1 as SGHKS and CDR2 as YYEKEE (reference sequence). CDR3 in amino acids: CASSTGTQDGYTF. The CDR3 nucleotides are TGTGCCAGCAGCACAGGGACGCAAGATGGCTACACCTTC.

V usage is TRBV9 and J usage is TRBJ2-1; 7 nucleotides agree with TRBD2. V gave up 4 bases and J gave up 7 bases; unmatched junction bases: 5. The CDR3 has 13 residues. Germline-derived CDR1 and CDR2 are SGDLS and YYNGEE. Here the CDR3 DNA reads TGTGCCAGCAGCCTTTACGGGAGGAATGAGCAGTTCTTC. Its translation: CASSLYGRNEQFF.